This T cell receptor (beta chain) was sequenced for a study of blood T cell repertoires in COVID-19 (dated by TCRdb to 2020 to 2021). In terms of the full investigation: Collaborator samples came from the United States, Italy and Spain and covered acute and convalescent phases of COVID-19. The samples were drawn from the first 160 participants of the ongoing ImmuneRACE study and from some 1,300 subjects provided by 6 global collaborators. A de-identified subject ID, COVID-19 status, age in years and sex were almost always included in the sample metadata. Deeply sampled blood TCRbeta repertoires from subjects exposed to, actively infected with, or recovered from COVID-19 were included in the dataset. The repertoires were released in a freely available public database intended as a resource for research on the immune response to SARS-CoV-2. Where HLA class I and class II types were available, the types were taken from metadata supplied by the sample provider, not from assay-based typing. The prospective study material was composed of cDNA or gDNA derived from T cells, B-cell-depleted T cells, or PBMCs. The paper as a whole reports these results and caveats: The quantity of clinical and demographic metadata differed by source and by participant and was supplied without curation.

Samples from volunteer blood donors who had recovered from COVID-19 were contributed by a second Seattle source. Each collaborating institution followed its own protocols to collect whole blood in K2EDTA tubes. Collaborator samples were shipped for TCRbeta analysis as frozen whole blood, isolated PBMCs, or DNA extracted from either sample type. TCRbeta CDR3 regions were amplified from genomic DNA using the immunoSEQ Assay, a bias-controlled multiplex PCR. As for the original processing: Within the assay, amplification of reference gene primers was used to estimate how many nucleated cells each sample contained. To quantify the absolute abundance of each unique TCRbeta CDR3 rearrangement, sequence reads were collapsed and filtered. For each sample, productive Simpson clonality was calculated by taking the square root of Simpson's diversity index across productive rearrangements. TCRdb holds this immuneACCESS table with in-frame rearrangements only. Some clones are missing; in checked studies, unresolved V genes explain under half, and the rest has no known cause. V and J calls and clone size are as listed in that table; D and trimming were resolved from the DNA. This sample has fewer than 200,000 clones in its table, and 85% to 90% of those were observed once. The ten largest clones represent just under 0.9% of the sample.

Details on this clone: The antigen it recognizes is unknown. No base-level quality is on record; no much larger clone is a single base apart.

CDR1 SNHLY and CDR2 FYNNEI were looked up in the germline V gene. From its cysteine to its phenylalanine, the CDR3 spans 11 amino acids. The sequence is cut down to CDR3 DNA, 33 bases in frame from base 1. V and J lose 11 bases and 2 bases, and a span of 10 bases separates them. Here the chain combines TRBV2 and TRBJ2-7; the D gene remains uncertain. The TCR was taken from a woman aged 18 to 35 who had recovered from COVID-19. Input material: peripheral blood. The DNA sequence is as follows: TGTGCCTGCTACAGAGCCTACGAGCAGTACTTC. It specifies CACYRAYEQYF.